The clone carrying this T cell receptor beta chain was counted once. Seattle patients were enrolled while actively infected and followed longitudinally. This sample was included in a study of blood T cell repertoires in COVID-19. Trimming took off 5 bases at V and 7 bases at J, with 15 bases between the two ends. The germline V gene has CDR1 MDHEN and CDR2 SYDVKM. The CDR3 consists of 14 residues. Original data processing: Amplifying reference gene primers gave estimates of nucleated cell counts. Generated by immunoSEQ multiplex PCR, the TCRdb table keeps only in-frame clones and is missing some. V and J calls and clone size are given by that table; D and trimming were obtained from the DNA. The sample has about 94,000 clones, around 74% seen once.

Sequencing was performed on peripheral blood. The source is a man between 65 and 80 years old with COVID-19, enrolled during active disease. The chain is built from TRBV28 and TRBJ1-5; tentative D call: TRBD1 (6 bases). The CDR3 DNA reads TGTGCCAGCAGTACCTTACAGGGTAGACAGCCCCAGCATTTT. It yields the protein CASSTLQGRQPQHF.